These 2 T cell receptor beta chains came from one sample sequenced in a study of shared clonotypes between healthy human individuals. Positively selected for CCR7, the CD45RO-negative cells used as naive CD8 cells excluded terminally differentiated effector memory CD45RA+ cells. Assay used: immunoSEQ multiplex PCR; TCRdb lists only in-frame clones, some missing. The table includes about 800,000 clones, 95% to 97% detected once. The sequenced sample consisted of naive CD8+ T cells sorted from blood. The source is a man in his thirties or forties in good health.

J is TRBJ1-1 and V is TRBV28; D not certain. Trimming stripped 3 bases from V and 0 bases from J, with 8 bases between. This CDR3 has 14 amino acids. Germline CDR1 and CDR2: MDHEN and SYDVKM. CDR3 DNA sequence: TGTGCCAGCAGTTTTACGGAAATGAACACTGAAGCTTTCTTT. This gives the protein CASSFTEMNTEAFF.

The rearrangement links TRBV5-1 to TRBJ1-2, with 7 nucleotides matching TRBD1. Germline loops: CDR1 SGHRS, CDR2 YFSETQ. The V segment lost 3 bases and the J segment 2 bases; nucleotides outside the gene matches: 7. The CDR3 sequence is 15 residues long. The CDR3: CASSYSGGSNYGYTF. The CDR3 nucleotides are TGCGCCAGCAGCTACTCAGGGGGTAGCAACTATGGCTACACCTTC. Combining the CDR3 with reference TRBV5-1 and TRBJ1-2 gives the whole variable domain KAGVTQTPRYLIKTRGQQVTLSCSPISGHRSVSWYQQTPGQGLQFLFEYFSETQRNKGNFPGRFSGRQFSNSRSEMNVSTLELGDSALYLCASSYSGGSNYGYTFGSGTRLTVV.